This TCR beta chain was sequenced in a study of blood T cell repertoires in COVID-19. Only in-frame clones appear in the TCRdb table, and some are missing; sequencing was by immunoSEQ multiplex PCR. This sample has approximately 110,000 clones, with about three quarters found just once. The sequenced material came from peripheral blood. The clonotype was recovered from a human donor with acute or convalescent COVID-19. The donor label of this sample is uncertain.

The CDR3, as DNA: TGTGCCAGCAGCTACGGGGTGGGGGAGCTGTTTTTT. Translated: CASSYGVGELFF. The chain employs TRBV7-9 and TRBJ2-2, with a tentative D call TRBD2 (5 bases). Deletions cut 4 bases from V and 8 bases from J, with 8 bases between. Per germline, CDR1 SEHNR and CDR2 FQNEAQ (reference sequence). The CDR3 extends over 12 amino acids.